The rows below give T cell receptor beta chains drawn from one sample of a study of regulatory T cells in long-lasting Graves disease. TCRdb reprocessed the multiplex PCR reads with MiXCR, giving one entry per CDR3 protein. The sample lists about 440,000 distinct CDR3 sequences; about 15% were seen once. These same data were also listed under a study on T cells in Graves' hyperthyroidism and ophthalmopathy.

The input for sequencing was peripheral blood mononuclear cells (PBMCs), taken at new diagnosis, from a patient treated with antithyroid drugs. The receptors here all came from a woman younger than 45 with Graves disease. Each CDR3 is given with its conserved first and last residue. D genes are given only for firm matches. Clone size appears in some rows only: once, few, many, or a class for an expanded clone.

clone size,V gene,D gene,J gene,CDR3 DNA,CDR3 protein
many,TRBV2,NA,TRBJ1-1,TGTGCCACACCTGGCAACACTGAAGCTTTCTTT,CATPGNTEAFF
NA,TRBV4-1,NA,TRBJ2-7,TGCGCCAGCAGCCGAATCGGAGTTGGCGAGCAGTACTTC,CASSRIGVGEQYF
NA,TRBV6-2/TRBV6-3,NA,TRBJ1-1,TGTGCCAGCAGTTACTCTGGGGCCGTGATGAACACTGTAGCTTTCTTT,CASSYSGAVMNTVAFF
NA,TRBV9,NA,TRBJ2-7,TGTGCCAGCAGCGTTGACGGGCGCGGCGAGCAGTACTTC,CASSVDGRGEQYF
few,TRBV5-1,NA,TRBJ2-5,TGCGCCAGCAGCTCCCTTTCTGCAGGGGGAGGAGAGACCCAGTACTTC,CASSSLSAGGGETQYF
NA,TRBV5-4,NA,TRBJ2-7,TGTGCCAGCAGCTTGGGGGGGAAGAGCAGTTTCGAGCAGTACTTC,CASSLGGKSSFEQYF
many,TRBV4-1,TRBD2,TRBJ2-7,TGCGCCAGCAGCCAGGGCCCCGGGACTAGCAGCTACGAGCAGTACTTC,CASSQGPGTSSYEQYF
few,TRBV9,NA,TRBJ2-3,TGTGCCAGCAGTGTAGGAACAGTAAGCACAGATACGCAGTATTTT,CASSVGTVSTDTQYF
few,TRBV7-7,TRBD1,TRBJ2-2,TGTGCTAGCAGCAGGACAGGGGAGGCAACCGGGGAGCTGTTTTTT,CASSRTGEATGELFF
NA,TRBV6-1,NA,TRBJ2-7,TGTGCCAGCTTTGGTCGTTCGGGGGTAAAGTCCTACGAGCAGTACTTC,CASFGRSGVKSYEQYF
many,TRBV3-1,NA,TRBJ2-1,TGTGCCAGCAGCCAAGATTCCCAGAGAAGGGATGAGCAGTTCTTC,CASSQDSQRRDEQFF
NA,TRBV12-3/TRBV12-4,NA,TRBJ2-7,TGTGCCAGCAGTTTGGGCCCGACTAGGGAGTACTTC,CASSLGPTREYF
few,TRBV13,NA,TRBJ1-1,TGTGCCAGCTTGACCGGAGGCCCTTTGGGCACTGAAGCTTTCTTT,CASLTGGPLGTEAFF
NA,TRBV5-4,TRBD1,TRBJ1-3,TGTGCCAGCAGCCCCGGACAGGTCGCTGGAAACACCATATATTTT,CASSPGQVAGNTIYF
few,TRBV9,TRBD2,TRBJ2-6,TGTGCCAGCAGCGGGGGAGGGTCTGGGGCCAACGCCCTGACTTTC,CASSGGGSGANALTF
many,TRBV11-2,TRBD2,TRBJ2-5,TGTGCCAGCAGCTTAGGAGGACTAGCGGGAGTAAGGGAGACCCAGTACTTC,CASSLGGLAGVRETQYF
many,TRBV11-3,NA,TRBJ2-5,TGTGCCAGCAGCTTATTAGGGGTCACGGAGACCCAGTACTTC,CASSLLGVTETQYF
few,TRBV20-1,TRBD1,TRBJ2-4,TGCAGTGCTAGTATTTCAGGGGGCTCGAACATTCAGTACTTC,CSASISGGSNIQYF
many,TRBV30,TRBD1,TRBJ1-1,TGTGCCTGGAGTTCGGGGACAGGGTTCACTGAAGCTTTCTTT,CAWSSGTGFTEAFF
many,TRBV7-3,TRBD2,TRBJ2-5,TGTGCCAGCAGCACACTGGGGACTAGTGGGGAGACCCAGTACTTC,CASSTLGTSGETQYF
many,TRBV18,NA,TRBJ2-1,TGTGCCAGCTCACCCCAGCGGGTAGTCTCCTACAATGAGCAGTTCTTC,CASSPQRVVSYNEQFF
few,TRBV30,TRBD1,TRBJ1-2,TGTGCCTGGAGTTCAGGGGGATATGGCTACACCTTC,CAWSSGGYGYTF
many,TRBV18,NA,TRBJ2-3,TGTGCCAGCTCACCTAACGAGGATACGCAGTATTTT,CASSPNEDTQYF
few,TRBV12-3/TRBV12-4,NA,TRBJ2-1,TGTGCCAGCAGTTTCCATGAGCAGTTCTTC,CASSFHEQFF
many,TRBV12-3/TRBV12-4,NA,TRBJ2-5,TGTGCCAGCAGTTCGACCCCGTTGACGGAAGGATCGGAGACCCAGTACTTC,CASSSTPLTEGSETQYF
many,TRBV2,TRBD2,TRBJ2-7,TGTGCCAGCAGAGTAAACCCGGGGGGGTCCTACGAGCAGTACTTC,CASRVNPGGSYEQYF
many,TRBV5-8,NA,TRBJ2-2,TGTGCCAGCAGCTTCGGGACAAGGAACACCGGGGAGCTGTTTTTT,CASSFGTRNTGELFF
many,TRBV14,TRBD1,TRBJ2-7,TGTGCCAGCGGCAAACAGGGGCCGCCGTGGGTGTTATACGAGCAGTACTTC,CASGKQGPPWVLYEQYF
many,TRBV7-2,TRBD2,TRBJ2-7,TGTGCCAGCAGCTTAGAGGGACTAGCGGGAGGCGAGCAGTACTTC,CASSLEGLAGGEQYF
NA,TRBV7-9,TRBD2,TRBJ2-3,TGTGCCAGCTCGCATTTGGAGCGGGAGGGCCCGGATACGCAGTATTTT,CASSHLEREGPDTQYF
NA,TRBV12-3/TRBV12-4,TRBD1,TRBJ1-6,TGTGCCAGCAGTTCCCATGGACAGGGAACGAGTTCACCCCTCCACTTT,CASSSHGQGTSSPLHF
NA,TRBV20-1,NA,TRBJ2-1,TGCAGTGCTACCAGGGGCCCGGGCAGGGAGCAGTTCTTC,CSATRGPGREQFF
NA,TRBV5-1,NA,TRBJ2-7,TGCGCCAGCAGCTTGGAGGGGTCCTACGAGCAGTGCTTC,CASSLEGSYEQCF
many,TRBV5-1,NA,TRBJ2-1,TGCGCCAGCAGCCTGAGAGGGCAGTCGCATGAGCAGTTCTTC,CASSLRGQSHEQFF
NA,TRBV24-1,TRBD2,TRBJ2-5,TGTGCCACCAGTTTAGCGGGAGTCCAAGAGACCCAGTACTTC,CATSLAGVQETQYF
NA,TRBV28,TRBD1,TRBJ2-7,TGTGCCAGCAGTACCCCGGGACAGGGGATATACGAGCAGTACTTC,CASSTPGQGIYEQYF
NA,TRBV7-9,TRBD2,TRBJ2-1,TGTGCCAGCAGCTTAGTTCGGTGGGAGGGTGTGGATGAGCAGTTCTTC,CASSLVRWEGVDEQFF
many,TRBV7-3,NA,TRBJ2-2,TGTGCCAGCAGCTTAGAGGCCCAGGGGAAAACCGGGGAGCTGTTTTTT,CASSLEAQGKTGELFF
many,TRBV20-1,NA,TRBJ2-7,TGCAGTGCTTCCCCTCTTGCGAGGAGCTCCTACGAGCAGTACTTC,CSASPLARSSYEQYF
many,TRBV2,TRBD1,TRBJ2-2,TGTGCCAGCAGCGTAAGACAGGGTTACACCGGGGAGCTGTTTTTT,CASSVRQGYTGELFF
NA,TRBV11-3,NA,TRBJ2-1,TGTGCCAGCAGCTTAGCCGAGGGCCCCTTCAATGAGCAGTTCTTC,CASSLAEGPFNEQFF
many,TRBV12-3/TRBV12-4,NA,TRBJ2-7,TGTGCCAGCAGCCCTCAGACAGAGGTCAACGAGCAGTACTTC,CASSPQTEVNEQYF
few,TRBV5-6,TRBD1,TRBJ2-5,TGTGCCAGCAGCTCACGGGGGACAGGGTGGGAGGAGACCCAGTACTTC,CASSSRGTGWEETQYF
few,TRBV30,NA,TRBJ1-2,TGTGCCTGGAGGGGCGTCTATGGCTACACCTTC,CAWRGVYGYTF
many,TRBV5-1,TRBD1,TRBJ1-1,TGCGCCAGCAGCTATGGGACAGCTATTGAAGCTTTCTTT,CASSYGTAIEAFF
few,TRBV12-3/TRBV12-4,NA,TRBJ1-1,TGTGCCAGCAGTAAGGGACAAGTGAACACTGAAGCTTTCTTT,CASSKGQVNTEAFF